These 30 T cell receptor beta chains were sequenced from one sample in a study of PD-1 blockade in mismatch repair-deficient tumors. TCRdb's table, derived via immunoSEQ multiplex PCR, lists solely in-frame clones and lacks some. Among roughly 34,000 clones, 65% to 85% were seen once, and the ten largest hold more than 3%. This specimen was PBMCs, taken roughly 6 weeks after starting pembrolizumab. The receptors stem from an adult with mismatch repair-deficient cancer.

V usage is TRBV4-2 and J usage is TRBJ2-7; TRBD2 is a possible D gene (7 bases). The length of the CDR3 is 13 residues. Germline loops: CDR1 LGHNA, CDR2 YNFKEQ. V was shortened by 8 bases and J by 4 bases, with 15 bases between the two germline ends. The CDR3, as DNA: TGTGCCAGCCGTAGGGGGGGAGCTTACGAGCAGTACTTC. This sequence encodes CASRRGGAYEQYF.

CDR3 bases: TGCGCCACCTCTCGAGCGGGAGGCCTACATCCCTACAATGAGCAGTTCTTC. Residues: CATSRAGGLHPYNEQFF. The rearrangement joins TRBV10-2 to TRBJ2-1; 9 nucleotides line up with TRBD2. The germline V gene has CDR1 WSHSY and CDR2 SAAADI. The CDR3 totals 17 residues. The V segment lost 10 bases and the J segment 2 bases; nucleotides outside the gene matches: 15.

The CDR3 sequence: CASSHRTSDGADTQYF. Here the CDR3 DNA reads TGTGCCAGCAGTCATCGGACTAGCGATGGGGCAGATACGCAGTATTTT. This chain links TRBV28 with TRBJ2-3; 9 nucleotides agree with TRBD2. There are 16 residues in the CDR3. J was trimmed by 4 bases and V by 5 bases; bases with no gene match: 10. Germline V gene lookup returns CDR1 MDHEN and CDR2 SYDVKM. The variable domain in full, completed from reference TRBV28 and TRBJ2-3, reads DVKVTQSSRYLVKRTGEKVFLECVQDMDHENMFWYRQDPGLGLRLIYFSYDVKMKEKGDIPEGYSVSREKKERFSLILESASTNQTSMYLCASSHRTSDGADTQYFGPGTRLTVL.

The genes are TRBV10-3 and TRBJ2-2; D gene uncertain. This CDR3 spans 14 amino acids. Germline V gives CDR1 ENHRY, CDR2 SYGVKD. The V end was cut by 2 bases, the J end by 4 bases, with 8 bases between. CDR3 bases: TGTGCCATCAGTGAGGGCAGGCTCACCGGGGAGCTGTTTTTT. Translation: CAISEGRLTGELFF.

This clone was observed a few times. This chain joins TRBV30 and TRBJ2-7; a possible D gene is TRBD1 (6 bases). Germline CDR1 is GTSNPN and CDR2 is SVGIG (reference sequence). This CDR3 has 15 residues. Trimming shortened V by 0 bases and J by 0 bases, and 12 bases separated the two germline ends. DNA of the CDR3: TGTGCCTGGAGTGTAGGGGGATCCGGCTCCTACGAGCAGTACTTC. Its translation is CAWSVGGSGSYEQYF.

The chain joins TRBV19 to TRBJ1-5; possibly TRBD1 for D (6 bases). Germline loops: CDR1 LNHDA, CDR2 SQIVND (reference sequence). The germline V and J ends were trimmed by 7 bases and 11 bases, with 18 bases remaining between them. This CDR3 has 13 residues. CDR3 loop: CASIGTPFGAQHF. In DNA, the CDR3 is TGTGCCAGTATAGGGACACCCTTCGGGGCCCAGCATTTT.

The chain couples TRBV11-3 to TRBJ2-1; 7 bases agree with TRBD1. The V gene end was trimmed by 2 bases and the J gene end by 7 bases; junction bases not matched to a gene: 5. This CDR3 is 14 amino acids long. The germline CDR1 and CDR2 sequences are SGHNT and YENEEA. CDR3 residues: CASSLTQGLNEQFF. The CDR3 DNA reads TGTGCCAGCAGCTTAACACAGGGGTTGAATGAGCAGTTCTTC.

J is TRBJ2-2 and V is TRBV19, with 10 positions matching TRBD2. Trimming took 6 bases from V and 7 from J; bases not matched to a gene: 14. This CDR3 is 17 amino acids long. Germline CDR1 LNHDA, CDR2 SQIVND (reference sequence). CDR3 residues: CASRPNWLAGADGELFF. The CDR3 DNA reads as TGTGCCAGTAGGCCGAACTGGCTAGCGGGAGCGGACGGGGAGCTGTTTTTT.

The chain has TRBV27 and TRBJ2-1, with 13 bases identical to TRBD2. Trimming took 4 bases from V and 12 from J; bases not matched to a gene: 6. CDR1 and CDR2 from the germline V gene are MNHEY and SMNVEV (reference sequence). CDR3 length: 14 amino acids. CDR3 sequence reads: CASSSGLAGWRQFF. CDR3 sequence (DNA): TGTGCCAGCAGTTCGGGACTAGCGGGGTGGAGGCAGTTCTTC.

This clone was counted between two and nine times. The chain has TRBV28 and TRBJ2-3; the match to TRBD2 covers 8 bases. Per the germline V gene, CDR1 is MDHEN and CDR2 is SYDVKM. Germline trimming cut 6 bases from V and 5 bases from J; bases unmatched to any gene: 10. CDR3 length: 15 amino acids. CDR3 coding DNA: TGTGCCAGCAGCCGGATCCTCCTAGCGGGAGATACGCAGTATTTT. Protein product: CASSRILLAGDTQYF.

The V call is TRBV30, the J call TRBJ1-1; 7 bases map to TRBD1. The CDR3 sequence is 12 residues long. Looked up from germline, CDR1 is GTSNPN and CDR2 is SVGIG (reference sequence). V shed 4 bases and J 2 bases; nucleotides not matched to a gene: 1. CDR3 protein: CAWTGGNTEAFF. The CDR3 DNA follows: TGTGCCTGGACAGGGGGTAACACTGAAGCTTTCTTT. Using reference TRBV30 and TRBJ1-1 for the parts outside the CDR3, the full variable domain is SQTIHQWPATLVQPVGSPLSLECTVEGTSNPNLYWYRQAAGRGLQLLFYSVGIGQISSEVPQNLSASRPQDRQFILSSKKLLLSDSGFYLCAWTGGNTEAFFGQGTRLTVV.

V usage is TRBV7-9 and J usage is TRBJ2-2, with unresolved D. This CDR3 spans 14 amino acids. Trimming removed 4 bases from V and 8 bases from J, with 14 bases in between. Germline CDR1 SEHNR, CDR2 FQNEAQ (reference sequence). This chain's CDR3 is CASSSHYAGGELFF. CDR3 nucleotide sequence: TGTGCCAGCAGCTCCCACTACGCCGGGGGGGAGCTGTTTTTT.

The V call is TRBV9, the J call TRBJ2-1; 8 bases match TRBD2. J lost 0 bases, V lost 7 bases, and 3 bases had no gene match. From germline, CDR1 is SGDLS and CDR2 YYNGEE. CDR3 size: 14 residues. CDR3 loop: CASSGGSSYNEQFF. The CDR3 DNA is TGTGCCAGCTCGGGAGGGAGCTCCTACAATGAGCAGTTCTTC.

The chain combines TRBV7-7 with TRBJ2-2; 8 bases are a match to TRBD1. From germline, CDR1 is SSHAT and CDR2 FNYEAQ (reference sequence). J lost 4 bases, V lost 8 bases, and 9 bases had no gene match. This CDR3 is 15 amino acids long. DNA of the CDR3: TGTGCCAGCGCTCTGACAGGGGTGCGCACCGGGGAGCTGTTTTTT. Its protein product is CASALTGVRTGELFF.

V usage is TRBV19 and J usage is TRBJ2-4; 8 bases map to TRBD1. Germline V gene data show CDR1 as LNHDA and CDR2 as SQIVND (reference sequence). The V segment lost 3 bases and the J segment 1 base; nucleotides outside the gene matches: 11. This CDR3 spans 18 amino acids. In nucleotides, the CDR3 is TGTGCCAGTAGTATCGGGACAGGCGGCCCACGGGCCAAAAACATTCAGTACTTC. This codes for CASSIGTGGPRAKNIQYF.

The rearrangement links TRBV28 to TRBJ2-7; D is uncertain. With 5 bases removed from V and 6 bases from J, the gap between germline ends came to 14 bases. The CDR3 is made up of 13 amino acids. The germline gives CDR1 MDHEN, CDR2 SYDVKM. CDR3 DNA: TGTGCCAGCAGTCCGCCGACACGTACCGAGCAGTACTTC. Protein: CASSPPTRTEQYF.

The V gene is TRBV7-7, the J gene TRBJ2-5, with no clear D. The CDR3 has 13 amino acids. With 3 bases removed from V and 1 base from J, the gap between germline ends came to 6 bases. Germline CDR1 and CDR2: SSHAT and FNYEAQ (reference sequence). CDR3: CASSFQFQETQYF. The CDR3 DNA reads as TGTGCCAGCAGCTTTCAGTTCCAAGAGACCCAGTACTTC.

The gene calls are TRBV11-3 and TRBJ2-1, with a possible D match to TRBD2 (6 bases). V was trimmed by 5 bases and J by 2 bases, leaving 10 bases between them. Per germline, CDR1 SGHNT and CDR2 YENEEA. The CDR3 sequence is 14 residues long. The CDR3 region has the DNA TGTGCCAGCAGCCCGCGGGATACCTACAATGAGCAGTTCTTC. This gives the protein CASSPRDTYNEQFF.

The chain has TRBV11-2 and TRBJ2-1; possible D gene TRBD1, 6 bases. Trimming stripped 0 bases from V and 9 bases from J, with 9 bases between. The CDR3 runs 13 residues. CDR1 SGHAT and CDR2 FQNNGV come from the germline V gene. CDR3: CASSLDRGGEQFF. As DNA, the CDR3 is TGTGCCAGCAGCTTAGACAGGGGCGGTGAGCAGTTCTTC.

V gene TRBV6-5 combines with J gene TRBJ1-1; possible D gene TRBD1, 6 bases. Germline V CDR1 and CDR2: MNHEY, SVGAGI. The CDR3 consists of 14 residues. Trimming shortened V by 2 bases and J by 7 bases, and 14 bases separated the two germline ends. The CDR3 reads CASSYVSGALEAFF. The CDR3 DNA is TGTGCCAGCAGTTACGTCTCAGGGGCCCTTGAAGCTTTCTTT.

The CDR3 DNA sequence: TGTGCCAGCTCACCACCGATTAGTAGCGGGAGGCCAAATGAGCAGTTCTTC. As protein: CASSPPISSGRPNEQFF. The chain employs TRBV18 and TRBJ2-1, with 10 bases identical to TRBD2. Trimming took 0 bases from V and 7 from J; bases not matched to a gene: 9. The CDR3 runs 17 residues. In germline, CDR1 is KGHSH, CDR2 LQKENI.

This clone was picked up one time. This CDR3 is CASSAWANSGEGPFYEQYF. Here the CDR3 DNA reads TGTGCCAGCAGTGCTTGGGCCAACTCGGGGGAGGGCCCTTTTTACGAGCAGTACTTC. The rearrangement uses TRBV6-1 and TRBJ2-7; 7 nucleotides line up with TRBD2. The CDR3 has 19 residues. Trimming removed 4 bases from V and 4 bases from J; junction bases left unmatched: 22. CDR1 is MNHNS, CDR2 SASEGT, per germline.

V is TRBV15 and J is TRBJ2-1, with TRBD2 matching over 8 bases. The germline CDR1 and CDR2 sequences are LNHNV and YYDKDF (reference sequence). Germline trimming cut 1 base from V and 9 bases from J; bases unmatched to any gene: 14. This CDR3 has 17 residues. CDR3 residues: CATSRGSQPGLEGEQFF. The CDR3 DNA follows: TGTGCCACCAGCAGAGGGTCTCAACCGGGACTAGAAGGTGAGCAGTTCTTC.

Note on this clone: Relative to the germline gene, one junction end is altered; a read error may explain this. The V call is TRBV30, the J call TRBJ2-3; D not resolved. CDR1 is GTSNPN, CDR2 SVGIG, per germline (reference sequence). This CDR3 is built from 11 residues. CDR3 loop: CAWSVSRIRNF. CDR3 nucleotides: TGTGCCTGGAGTGTATCCAGGATACGGAATTTT.

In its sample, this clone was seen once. The CDR3 sequence: CASSVAGGNQPQHF. For the CDR3, the DNA is TGTGCCAGCAGTGTCGCAGGGGGCAATCAGCCCCAGCATTTT. The V gene is TRBV6-1, the J gene TRBJ1-5; maybe TRBD1 (6 bases). The CDR3 is 14 amino acids. V dropped 4 bases and J dropped 2 bases, with 9 bases sitting between them. Germline V gene lookup returns CDR1 MNHNS and CDR2 SASEGT.

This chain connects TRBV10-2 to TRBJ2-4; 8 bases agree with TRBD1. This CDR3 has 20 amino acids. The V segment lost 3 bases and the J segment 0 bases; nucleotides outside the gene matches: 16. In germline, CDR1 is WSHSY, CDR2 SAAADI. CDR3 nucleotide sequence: TGCGCCAGCAGTGAAATCCCTGACAGGGGTGGGCCCCTAGCCAAAAACATTCAGTACTTC. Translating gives CASSEIPDRGGPLAKNIQYF.

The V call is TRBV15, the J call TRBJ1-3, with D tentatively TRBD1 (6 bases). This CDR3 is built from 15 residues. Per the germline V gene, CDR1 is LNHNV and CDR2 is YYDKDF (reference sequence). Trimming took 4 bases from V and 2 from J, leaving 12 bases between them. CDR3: CATSKIQGAGNTIYF. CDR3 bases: TGTGCCACCAGCAAAATACAGGGAGCTGGAAACACCATATATTTT. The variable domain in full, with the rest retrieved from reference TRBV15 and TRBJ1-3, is DAMVIQNPRYQVTQFGKPVTLSCSQTLNHNVMYWYQQKSSQAPKLLFHYYDKDFNNEADTPDNFQSRRPNTSFCFLDIRSPGLGDTAMYLCATSKIQGAGNTIYFGEGSWLTVV.

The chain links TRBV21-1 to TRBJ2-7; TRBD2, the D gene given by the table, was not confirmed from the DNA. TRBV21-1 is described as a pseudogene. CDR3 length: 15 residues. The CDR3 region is CASSSRLAGAEEQYF. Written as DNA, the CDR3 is TGTGCCAGCAGCTCCCGACTAGCGGGAGCGGAGGAGCAGTACTTC.

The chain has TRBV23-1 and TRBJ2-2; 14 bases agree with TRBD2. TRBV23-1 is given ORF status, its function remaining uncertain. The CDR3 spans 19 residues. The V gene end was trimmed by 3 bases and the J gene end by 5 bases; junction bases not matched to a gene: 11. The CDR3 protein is CASSHRTGLAGDGTGELFF. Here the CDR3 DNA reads TGCGCCAGCAGTCACCGCACGGGACTAGCGGGAGATGGGACCGGGGAGCTGTTTTTT.

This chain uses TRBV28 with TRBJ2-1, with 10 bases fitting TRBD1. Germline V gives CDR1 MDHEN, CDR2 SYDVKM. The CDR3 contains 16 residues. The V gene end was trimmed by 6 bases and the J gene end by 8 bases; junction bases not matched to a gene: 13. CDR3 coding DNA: TGTGCCAGCAGGCGGACAGGGGGATACGTCACCCATGAGCAGTTCTTC. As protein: CASRRTGGYVTHEQFF.